This TCR beta chain stems from a study of human thymus T cells. Thymus specimens were resections from corrective heart surgery. Clones were sequenced by immunoSEQ multiplex PCR, and TCRdb holds only the in-frame ones, with some missing. The table includes some 120,000 clones, around 94% detected once. Sequences were obtained from thymus tissue. The clonotype was recovered from a boy younger than two with a congenital heart defect but otherwise immunologically healthy.

The CDR3, as DNA: TGCGCCAGCAGTGAATTCTCTGGGGCCAACGTCCTGACTTTC. This translates into CASSEFSGANVLTF. The rearrangement uses TRBV10-2 and TRBJ2-6, with D unresolved. The V end was cut by 3 bases, the J end by 0 bases, with 3 bases between. This CDR3 has 14 amino acids. Germline V gives CDR1 WSHSY, CDR2 SAAADI.